The rows below give T cell receptor beta chains drawn from one sample of a study of neurological immune-mediated disorders. TCRdb called the 5' RACE reads again in MiXCR, with one record for every CDR3 protein. Among some 50,000 distinct CDR3 sequences listed, over 10% were seen once. The source material was PBMCs. These receptors were taken from a male donor with HTLV-1-associated myelopathy (HAM/TSP). The CDR3 runs from the conserved cysteine through the conserved F or W. A D gene is named only where the DNA matches it firmly. Some rows mark clone size as missing; the rest say once, few, many or name a class of expanded clone.

15,-,TRBJ2-5,TRBV6-1,many,TGTGCCAGCGCGGCCACGTCGCGGGGGCGGGAGACCCAGTACTTC,CASAATSRGRETQYF
15,-,TRBJ2-3,TRBV27,-,TGTGCCAGCAGTAGGATAGAGGGAGTCACAGATACGCAGTATTTT,CASSRIEGVTDTQYF
16,TRBD2,TRBJ2-1,TRBV7-9,many,TGTGCCAGCAGCTTAGGAGGTAGCGGGGGGCTCATTCGGCGGTTCTTC,CASSLGGSGGLIRRFF
14,-,TRBJ2-7,TRBV11-3,many,TGTGCCAGCAGCCAGTCGCCAGTTTCCTACGAGCAGTACTTC,CASSQSPVSYEQYF
14,-,TRBJ2-6,TRBV20-1,many,TGCAGTGCTAGCGACAGAACTGGGGCCAACGTCCTGACTTTC,CSASDRTGANVLTF
16,-,TRBJ2-5,TRBV7-2,many,TGTGCCAGCAGCTTACCCCCCGTCAGGGTGGGAGAGACCCAGTACTTC,CASSLPPVRVGETQYF
11,-,TRBJ1-1,TRBV29-1,-,TGCAGCGGAGGACAGAACACTGAAGCTTTCTTT,CSGGQNTEAFF
14,-,TRBJ1-1,TRBV6-5,-,TGTGCCAGCAGTTACTCGGACATGAACACTGAAGCTTTCTTT,CASSYSDMNTEAFF
16,TRBD1,TRBJ2-1,TRBV5-4,many,TGTGCCAGCAGCTTGGATCCCGGGACAGGGCTCAATGAGCAGTTCTTC,CASSLDPGTGLNEQFF
15,TRBD1,TRBJ2-7,TRBV28,many,TGTGCCAGCAGTTCTCCCGGGACAGGGTCGTACGAGCAGTACTTC,CASSSPGTGSYEQYF
15,-,TRBJ2-7,TRBV20-1,many,TGCAGTGCTAGAGATTGGGCGGGGCTCTCTTACGAGCAGTACTTC,CSARDWAGLSYEQYF
16,-,TRBJ1-5,TRBV27,many,TGTGCCAGCAGTCGCTTGTGGGGGGTAGGCAATCAGCCCCAGCATTTT,CASSRLWGVGNQPQHF
13,-,TRBJ1-4,TRBV20-1,many,TGCAGTGCTCAACAGGGCCCTAATGAAAAACTGTTTTTT,CSAQQGPNEKLFF
14,TRBD1,TRBJ2-7,TRBV20-1,many,TGCAGTGCTGCAAAGACAGGGAATACCTACGAGCAGTACTTC,CSAAKTGNTYEQYF
14,-,TRBJ1-1,TRBV4-3,few,TGCGCCAGCAGCCAACTGCGGGTTGGGGCTGAAGCTTTCTTT,CASSQLRVGAEAFF
15,TRBD1,TRBJ1-6,TRBV20-1,many,TGCAGTGCTACAAGAGGGGGACAGGGTTATTCACCCCTCCACTTT,CSATRGGQGYSPLHF
14,-,TRBJ2-3,TRBV7-6,-,TGTGCCAGCAGCGCAGGGGATCCTACAGATACGCAGTATTTT,CASSAGDPTDTQYF
17,-,TRBJ2-7,TRBV15,many,TGTGCCACCAGCAGAGGTGGACAGACCCCTCGAGAATACGAGCAGTACTTC,CATSRGGQTPREYEQYF